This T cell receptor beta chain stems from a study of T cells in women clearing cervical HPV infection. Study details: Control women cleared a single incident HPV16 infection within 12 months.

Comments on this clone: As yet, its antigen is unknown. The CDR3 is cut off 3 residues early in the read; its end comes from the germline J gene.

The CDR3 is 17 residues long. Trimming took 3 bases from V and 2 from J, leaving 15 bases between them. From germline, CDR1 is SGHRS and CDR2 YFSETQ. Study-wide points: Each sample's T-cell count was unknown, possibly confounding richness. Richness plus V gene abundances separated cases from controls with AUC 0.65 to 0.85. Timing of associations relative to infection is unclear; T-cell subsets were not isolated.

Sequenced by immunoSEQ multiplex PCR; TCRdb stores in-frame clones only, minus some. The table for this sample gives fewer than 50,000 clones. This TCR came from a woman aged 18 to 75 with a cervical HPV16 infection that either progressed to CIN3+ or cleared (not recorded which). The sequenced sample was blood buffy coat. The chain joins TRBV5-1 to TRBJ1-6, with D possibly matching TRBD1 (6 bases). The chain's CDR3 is CASSSTTGGPYNSPLHF. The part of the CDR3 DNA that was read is TGCGCCAGCAGCTCAACGACAGGAGGCCCCTATAATTCACCC.